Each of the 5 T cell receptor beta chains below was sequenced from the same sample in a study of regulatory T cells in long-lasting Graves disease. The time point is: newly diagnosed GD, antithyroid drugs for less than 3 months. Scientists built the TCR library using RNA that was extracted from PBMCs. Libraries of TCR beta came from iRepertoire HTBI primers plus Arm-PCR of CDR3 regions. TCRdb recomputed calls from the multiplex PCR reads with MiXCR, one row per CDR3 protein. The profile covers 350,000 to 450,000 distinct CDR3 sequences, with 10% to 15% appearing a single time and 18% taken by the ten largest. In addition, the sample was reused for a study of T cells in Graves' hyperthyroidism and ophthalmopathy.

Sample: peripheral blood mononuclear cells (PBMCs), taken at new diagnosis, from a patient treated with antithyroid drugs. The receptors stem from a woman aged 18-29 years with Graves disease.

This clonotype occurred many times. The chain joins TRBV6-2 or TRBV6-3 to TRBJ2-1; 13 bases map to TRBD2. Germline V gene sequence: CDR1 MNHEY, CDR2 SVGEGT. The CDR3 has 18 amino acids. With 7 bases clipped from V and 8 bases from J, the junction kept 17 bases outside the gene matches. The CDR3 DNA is TGTGCCAGCATCCCGCGACTAGCGGGGGGAATGCCTAAGGATGAGCAGTTCTTC. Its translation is CASIPRLAGGMPKDEQFF.

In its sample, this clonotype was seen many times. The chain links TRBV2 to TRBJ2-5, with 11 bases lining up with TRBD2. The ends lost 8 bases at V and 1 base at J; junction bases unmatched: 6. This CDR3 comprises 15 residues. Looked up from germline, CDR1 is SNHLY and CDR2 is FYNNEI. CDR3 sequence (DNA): TGTGCCAGCCTGACTAGCGGGGCAACCCAAGAGACCCAGTACTTC. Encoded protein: CASLTSGATQETQYF.

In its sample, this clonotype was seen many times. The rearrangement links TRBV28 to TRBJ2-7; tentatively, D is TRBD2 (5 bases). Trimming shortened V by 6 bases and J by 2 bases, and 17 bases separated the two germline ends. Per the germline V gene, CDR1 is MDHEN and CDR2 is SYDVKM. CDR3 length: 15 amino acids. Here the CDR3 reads CASRPWGARAYEQYF. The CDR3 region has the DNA TGTGCCAGCAGACCTTGGGGAGCCAGAGCCTACGAGCAGTACTTC.

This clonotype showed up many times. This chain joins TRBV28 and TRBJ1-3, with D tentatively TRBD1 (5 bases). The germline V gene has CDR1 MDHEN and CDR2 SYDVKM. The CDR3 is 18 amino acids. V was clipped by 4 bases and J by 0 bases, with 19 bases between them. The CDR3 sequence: CASSSQPGTESSGNTIYF. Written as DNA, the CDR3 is TGTGCCAGCAGTTCCCAACCCGGGACGGAGAGCTCTGGAAACACCATATATTTT. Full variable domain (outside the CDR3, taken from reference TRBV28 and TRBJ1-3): DVKVTQSSRYLVKRTGEKVFLECVQDMDHENMFWYRQDPGLGLRLIYFSYDVKMKEKGDIPEGYSVSREKKERFSLILESASTNQTSMYLCASSSQPGTESSGNTIYFGEGSWLTVV.

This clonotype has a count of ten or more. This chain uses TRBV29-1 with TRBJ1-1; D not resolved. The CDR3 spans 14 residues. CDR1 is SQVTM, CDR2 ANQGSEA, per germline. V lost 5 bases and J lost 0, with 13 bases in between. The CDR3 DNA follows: TGCAGCGTTCAACCGATCTTCATGAACACTGAAGCTTTCTTT. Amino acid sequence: CSVQPIFMNTEAFF.